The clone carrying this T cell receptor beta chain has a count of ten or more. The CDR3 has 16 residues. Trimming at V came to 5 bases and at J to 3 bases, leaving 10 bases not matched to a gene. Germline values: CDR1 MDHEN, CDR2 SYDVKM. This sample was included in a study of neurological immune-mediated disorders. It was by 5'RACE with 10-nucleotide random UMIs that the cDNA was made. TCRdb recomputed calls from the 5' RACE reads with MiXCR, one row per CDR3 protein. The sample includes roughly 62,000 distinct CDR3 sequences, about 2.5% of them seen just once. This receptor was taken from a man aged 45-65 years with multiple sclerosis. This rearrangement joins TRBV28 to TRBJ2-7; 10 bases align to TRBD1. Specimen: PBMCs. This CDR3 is CASSPLRTGGRYEQYF. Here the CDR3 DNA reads TGTGCCAGCAGTCCCCTCCGGACAGGGGGGCGCTACGAGCAGTACTTC.